This T cell receptor (beta chain) emerged from a study of blood T cell repertoires in COVID-19. Sequencing used immunoSEQ multiplex PCR; TCRdb keeps in-frame clones, though not all of them. The data show under 300,000 clones, 70% to 90% seen once. The CDR3 length is 15 residues. Germline-derived CDR1 and CDR2 are SGDLS and YYNGEE. Trimming at V came to 4 bases and at J to 0 bases, leaving 4 bases not matched to a gene. The chain links TRBV9 to TRBJ1-3; 7 positions match TRBD1. The sequencing input was peripheral blood. The sequence was obtained from a woman between 70 and 85 years old with acute or convalescent COVID-19. CDR3 amino acids: CASSPRDSSGNTIYF. CDR3 in DNA: TGTGCCAGCAGCCCGAGGGACAGCTCTGGAAACACCATATATTTT. Combining the CDR3 with reference TRBV9 and TRBJ1-3 gives the whole variable domain DSGVTQTPKHLITATGQRVTLRCSPRSGDLSVYWYQQSLDQGLQFLIQYYNGEERAKGNILERFSAQQFPDLHSELNLSSLELGDSALYFCASSPRDSSGNTIYFGEGSWLTVV.